This TCR beta chain was recorded in a study of blood T cell repertoires in COVID-19 (dated by TCRdb to 2020 to 2021). Describing the broader study: Samples from collaborators originated in the United States, Italy and Spain and spanned both the acute and convalescent phases of COVID-19. The material from the prospective study consisted of cDNA or gDNA derived from T cells, B-cell-depleted T cells, or PBMCs. Subjects who had been exposed to COVID-19, were actively infected with it, or had recovered from it provided the deeply sampled blood TCRbeta repertoires that made up the dataset. The repertoires were released in a freely available public database meant as a resource for research on the immune response to SARS-CoV-2. Samples came from the ongoing ImmuneRACE study (first 160 participants) plus 1,254 subjects from 6 global collaborators. The sample metadata nearly always contained a de-identified subject ID, COVID-19 status, age in years and sex. HLA class I and class II types, where available, came from metadata supplied by the sample provider rather than from assay-based typing.

In the prospective study, participants were roughly 18 to 89 years old, resided in approximately 25 geographic areas of the United States, and were enrolled through a virtual design. To assign participants to cohorts, the prospective study relied on clinical history that participants themselves reported in a screening survey and a study questionnaire. Each participant in the prospective study had whole blood, serum and a nasopharyngeal or oropharyngeal swab collected by mobile phlebotomists. Over an approximately 2-month period, participants in the prospective study had the option of providing additional blood draws and questionnaires. Prospective study blood samples were shipped either frozen or at room temperature before DNA extraction. General findings and caveats noted by the study authors: Clinical and demographic metadata were provided uncurated, with the amount varying by source and participant.

TCRbeta CDR3 regions were amplified from genomic DNA using the immunoSEQ Assay, a bias-controlled multiplex PCR. Regarding the original processing steps: Within the assay, amplification of reference gene primers was used to estimate how many nucleated cells each sample contained. Sequence reads were collapsed and filtered to measure the absolute abundance of every unique TCRbeta CDR3 rearrangement. For each sample, productive Simpson clonality was calculated by taking the square root of Simpson's diversity index across productive rearrangements. In TCRdb, the immuneACCESS table is reduced to in-frame sequences with V and J assigned. These tables do not hold every clone; where another copy was compared, an unresolved V gene accounts for under half, and the others remain unexplained. Clone size and the V and J calls come from that table; the DNA yielded D and trimming. This sample has roughly 74,000 clones in its table, and around 89% of those were observed once. More than 0.9% of the sample is held by the ten biggest clonotypes.

As regards this clone: Its target antigen remains unknown. Base qualities are not at hand, and no much larger clone is one base apart. This sample includes further DNA sequences coding for the same CDR3.

Taken from the germline V gene, the CDR1 and CDR2 loops are SQVTM and ANQGSEA. From cysteine to phenylalanine, the CDR3 is 13 amino acids long. Left in the record is the CDR3 DNA by itself, 39 bases read in frame from the first base. Cut back by 4 bases and 1 base, the V and J ends lie 8 bases apart. Source material: PBMCs or T cells enriched from blood (not recorded which). In this chain, TRBV29-1 is recombined with TRBJ1-5; TRBD1 is possibly the D segment (6 matching bases). The clonotype was recovered from a woman aged 50 to 65 with acute COVID-19. The nucleotide sequence reads TGCAGCGTTGCAAGGGGGAGCAATCAGCCCCAGCATTTT. Its protein is CSVARGSNQPQHF.